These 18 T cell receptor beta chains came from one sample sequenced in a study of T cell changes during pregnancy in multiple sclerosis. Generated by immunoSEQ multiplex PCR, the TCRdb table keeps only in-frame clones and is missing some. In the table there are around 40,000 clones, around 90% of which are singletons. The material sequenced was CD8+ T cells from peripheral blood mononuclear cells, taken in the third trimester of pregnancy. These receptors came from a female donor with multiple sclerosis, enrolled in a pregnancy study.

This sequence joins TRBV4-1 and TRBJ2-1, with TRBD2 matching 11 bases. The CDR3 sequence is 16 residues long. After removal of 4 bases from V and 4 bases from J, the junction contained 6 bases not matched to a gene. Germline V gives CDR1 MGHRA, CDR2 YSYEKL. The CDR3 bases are TGCGCCAGCAGCCTCAAACTAGCGGGGGTATACAATGAGCAGTTCTTC. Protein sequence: CASSLKLAGVYNEQFF.

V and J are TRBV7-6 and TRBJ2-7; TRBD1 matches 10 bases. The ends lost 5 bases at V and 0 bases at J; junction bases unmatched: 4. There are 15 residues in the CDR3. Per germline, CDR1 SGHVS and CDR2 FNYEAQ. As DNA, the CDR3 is TGTGCCAGCAGCCCCGGACAGGGGGGCTCCTACGAGCAGTACTTC. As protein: CASSPGQGGSYEQYF.

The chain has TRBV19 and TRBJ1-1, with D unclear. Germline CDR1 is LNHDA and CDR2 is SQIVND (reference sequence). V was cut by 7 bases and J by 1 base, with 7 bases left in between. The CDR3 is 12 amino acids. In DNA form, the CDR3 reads TGTGCCAGTAAAGCAGGGAACACTGAAGCTTTCTTT. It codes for CASKAGNTEAFF.

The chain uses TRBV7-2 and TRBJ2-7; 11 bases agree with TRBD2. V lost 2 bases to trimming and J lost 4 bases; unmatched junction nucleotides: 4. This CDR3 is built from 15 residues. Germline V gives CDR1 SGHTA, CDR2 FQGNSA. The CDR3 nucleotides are TGTGCCAGCAGCTTATTATCTAGCGGGAGGTACGAGCAGTACTTC. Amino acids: CASSLLSSGRYEQYF.

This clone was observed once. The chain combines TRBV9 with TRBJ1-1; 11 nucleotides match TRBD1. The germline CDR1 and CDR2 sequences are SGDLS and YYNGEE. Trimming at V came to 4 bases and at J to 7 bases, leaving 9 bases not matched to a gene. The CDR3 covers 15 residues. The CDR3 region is CASSPFGQGAFEAFF. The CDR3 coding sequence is TGTGCCAGCAGCCCTTTCGGACAGGGGGCCTTTGAAGCTTTCTTT.

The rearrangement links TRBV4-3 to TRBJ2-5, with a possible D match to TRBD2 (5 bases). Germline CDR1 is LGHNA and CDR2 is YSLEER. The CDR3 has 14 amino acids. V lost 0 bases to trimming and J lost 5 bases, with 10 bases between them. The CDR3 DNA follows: TGCGCCAGCAGCCAAGATCCCAGAGGGGAGACCCAGTACTTC. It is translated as CASSQDPRGETQYF.

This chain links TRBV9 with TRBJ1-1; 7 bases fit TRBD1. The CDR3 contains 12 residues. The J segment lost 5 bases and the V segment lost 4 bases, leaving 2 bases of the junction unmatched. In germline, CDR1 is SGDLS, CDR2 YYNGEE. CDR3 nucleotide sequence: TGTGCCAGCAGCCAGACAGGGACTGAAGCTTTCTTT. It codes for CASSQTGTEAFF.

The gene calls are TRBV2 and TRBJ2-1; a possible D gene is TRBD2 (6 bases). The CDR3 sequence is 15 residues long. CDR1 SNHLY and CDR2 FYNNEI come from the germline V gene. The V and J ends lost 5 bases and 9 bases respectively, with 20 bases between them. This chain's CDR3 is CASSPPLASVGEQFF. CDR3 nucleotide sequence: TGTGCCAGCAGTCCCCCACTAGCCTCGGTGGGTGAGCAGTTCTTC.

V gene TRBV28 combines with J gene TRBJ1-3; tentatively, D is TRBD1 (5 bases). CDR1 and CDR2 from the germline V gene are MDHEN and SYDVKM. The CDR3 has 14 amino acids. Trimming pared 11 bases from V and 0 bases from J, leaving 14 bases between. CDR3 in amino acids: CAGASWGSGNTIYF. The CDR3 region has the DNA TGTGCCGGGGCCTCTTGGGGCTCTGGAAACACCATATATTTT.

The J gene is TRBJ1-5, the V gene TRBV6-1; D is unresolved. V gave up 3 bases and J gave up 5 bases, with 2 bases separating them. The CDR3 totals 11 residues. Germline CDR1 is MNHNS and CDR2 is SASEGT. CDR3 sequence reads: CASSDYQPQHF. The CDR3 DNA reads TGTGCCAGCAGTGACTATCAGCCCCAGCATTTT.

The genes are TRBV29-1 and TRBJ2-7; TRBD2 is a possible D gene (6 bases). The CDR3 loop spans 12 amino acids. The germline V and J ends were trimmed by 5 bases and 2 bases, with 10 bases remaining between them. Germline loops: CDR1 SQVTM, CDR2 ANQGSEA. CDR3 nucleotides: TGCAGCGTTAGAGTAGCGGCCTACGAGCAGTACTTC. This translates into CSVRVAAYEQYF.

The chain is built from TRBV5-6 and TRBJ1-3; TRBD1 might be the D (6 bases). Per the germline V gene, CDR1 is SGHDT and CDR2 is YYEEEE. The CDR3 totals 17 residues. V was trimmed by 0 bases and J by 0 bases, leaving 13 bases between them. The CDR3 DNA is TGTGCCAGCAGCTTGGCGTCGGGGGGCTTCTCTGGAAACACCATATATTTT. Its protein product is CASSLASGGFSGNTIYF.

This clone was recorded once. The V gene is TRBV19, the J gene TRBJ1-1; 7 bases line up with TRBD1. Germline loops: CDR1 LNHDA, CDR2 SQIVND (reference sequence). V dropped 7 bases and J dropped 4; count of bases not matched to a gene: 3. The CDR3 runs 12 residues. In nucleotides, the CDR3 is TGTGCCAGTAACCAGGGGGGCACTGAAGCTTTCTTT. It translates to CASNQGGTEAFF. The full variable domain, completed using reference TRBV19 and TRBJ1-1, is DGGITQSPKYLFRKEGQNVTLSCEQNLNHDAMYWYRQDPGQGLRLIYYSQIVNDFQKGDIAEGYSVSREKKESFPLTVTSAQKNPTAFYLCASNQGGTEAFFGQGTRLTVV.

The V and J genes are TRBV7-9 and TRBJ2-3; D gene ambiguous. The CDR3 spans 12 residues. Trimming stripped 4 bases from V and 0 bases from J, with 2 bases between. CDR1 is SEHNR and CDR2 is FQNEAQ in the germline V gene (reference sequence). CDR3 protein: CASSSSTDTQYF. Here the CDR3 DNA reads TGTGCCAGCAGCTCAAGCACAGATACGCAGTATTTT.

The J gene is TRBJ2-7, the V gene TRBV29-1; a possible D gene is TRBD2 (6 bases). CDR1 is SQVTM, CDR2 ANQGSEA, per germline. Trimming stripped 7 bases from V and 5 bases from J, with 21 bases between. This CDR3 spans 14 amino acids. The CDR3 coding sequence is TGCAGCGCAAGGGGAGGTGAAGGAAGTAACGAGCAGTACTTC. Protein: CSARGGEGSNEQYF.

The CDR3 spells CASSTDRDSYTVVGYNEQFF. The CDR3 nucleotides read TGTGCCAGTAGTACCGACCGGGACAGTTACACAGTAGTGGGGTACAATGAGCAGTTCTTC. The chain combines TRBV19 with TRBJ2-1; 7 nucleotides line up with TRBD1. The CDR3 runs 20 residues. V lost 4 bases to trimming and J lost 4 bases; unmatched junction nucleotides: 22. CDR1 is LNHDA, CDR2 SQIVND, per germline (reference sequence).

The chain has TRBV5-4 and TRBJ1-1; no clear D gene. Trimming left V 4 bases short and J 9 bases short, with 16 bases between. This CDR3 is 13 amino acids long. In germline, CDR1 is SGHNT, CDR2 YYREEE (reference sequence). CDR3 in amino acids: CASSPPGGLKAFF. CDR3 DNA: TGTGCCAGCAGCCCGCCGGGAGGGCTTAAAGCTTTCTTT.

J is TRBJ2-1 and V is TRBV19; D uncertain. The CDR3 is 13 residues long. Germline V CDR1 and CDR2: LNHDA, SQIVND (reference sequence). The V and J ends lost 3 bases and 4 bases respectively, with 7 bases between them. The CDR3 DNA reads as TGTGCCAGTAGTATTTCAGGTTACAATGAGCAGTTCTTC. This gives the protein CASSISGYNEQFF.